This is a list of T cell receptor beta chains from one sample in a study of cytomegalovirus exposure and HLA in healthy donors. The assay was immunoSEQ multiplex PCR, and TCRdb's table has in-frame clones only and misses some. The top ten clones hold roughly 3.2% of a sample with 110,000 to 150,000 clones, roughly 82% of them seen once. The sequencing input was PBMCs. These receptor sequences come from a man aged 18 to 30 in good health and CMV-seropositive. The CDR3 runs from the conserved cysteine through the conserved F or W. D genes are given only for firm matches. Rows may omit the clone size; those that give it use once, few, many or a size class.

>TRBV2|TRBJ1-1|NA|TRBD1|13
TGTGCCAGCAGTGACAGGGGGGTAGGTGAAGCTTTCTTT
CASSDRGVGEAFF
>TRBV27|TRBJ1-5|once|NA|15
TGTGCCAGCAGAGATCAGGGACTCGGCAATCAGCCCCAGCATTTT
CASRDQGLGNQPQHF
>TRBV7-8|TRBJ2-4|NA|TRBD2|17
TGTGCCAGCAGCGCGACTAGCGGGGGAGTAGCCAAAAACATTCAGTACTTC
CASSATSGGVAKNIQYF
>TRBV28|TRBJ1-3|NA|TRBD1|16
TGTGCCAGCAGTTCACCTAAGACAGGGTCGGGGGACACCATATATTTT
CASSSPKTGSGDTIYF
>TRBV11-2|TRBJ2-1|NA|TRBD2|15
TGTGCCAGCAGCTTACGACTAGCGGGATACAATGAGCAGTTCTTC
CASSLRLAGYNEQFF
>TRBV5-1|TRBJ2-7|NA|NA|16
TGCGCCAGCAGCTTGGAATCGGGTCAGCTCTCCTACGAGCAGTACTTC
CASSLESGQLSYEQYF
>TRBV19|TRBJ2-7|NA|NA|13
TGTGCCAGTAAGCGACCTCTGACGGACGAGCAGTACTTC
CASKRPLTDEQYF
>TRBV28|TRBJ1-2|NA|NA|14
TGTGCCACCAGAGGGGGGGTGGAGTTATATGGCTACACCTTC
CATRGGVELYGYTF
>TRBV27|TRBJ2-6|NA|NA|17
TGTGCCAGCAGTTTAATGGGGGCCCGCTCTGGGGCCAACGTCCTGACTTTC
CASSLMGARSGANVLTF
>TRBV25-1|TRBJ2-1|once|NA|14
TGTGCCAGCAGTGAACTAGCGTCTTACAATGAGCAGTTCTTC
CASSELASYNEQFF
>TRBV28|TRBJ2-1|NA|TRBD2|15
TGTGCCAGCAGAACGGGACTAGCGGGTTACAATGAGCAGTTCTTC
CASRTGLAGYNEQFF
>TRBV15|TRBJ2-7|NA|NA|15
TGTGCCACCAGCGGTGGTCTGGGCGTTTCCTACGAGCAGTACTTC
CATSGGLGVSYEQYF
>TRBV27|TRBJ1-1|NA|NA|14
TGTGCCAGCAGGTCACAGGGTTGGCGCACTGAAGCTTTCTTT
CASRSQGWRTEAFF
>TRBV28|TRBJ1-5|NA|TRBD1|15
TGTGCCAGCAGCTCTGGGGGACAGGCCCTTCAGCCCCAGCATTTT
CASSSGGQALQPQHF
>TRBV29-1|TRBJ2-1|NA|TRBD2|17
TGCAGCGTATTGGGACTAGCGGGGACAGGCTCCTACAATGAGCAGTTCTTC
CSVLGLAGTGSYNEQFF
>TRBV29-1|TRBJ1-1|NA|TRBD1|13
TGCAGCGTTCACCGCCAGGGGGGCACTGAAGCTTTCTTT
CSVHRQGGTEAFF
>TRBV27|TRBJ2-7|NA|NA|13
TGTGCCAGCAGTTTCGGTTTTTCCTACGAGCAGTACTTC
CASSFGFSYEQYF
>TRBV28|TRBJ1-1|NA|NA|11
TGTGCCAGTATCTTGAACACTGAAGCTTTCTTT
CASILNTEAFF
>TRBV7-9|TRBJ1-4|NA|NA|15
TGTTCCAGCAGCTTTAACAGGGCAACTAATGAAAAACTGTTTTTT
CSSSFNRATNEKLFF
>TRBV19|TRBJ2-1|NA|TRBD1|15
TGTGCCAGTAGTCCCAGGACAGGGGGGAACAATGAGCAGTTCTTC
CASSPRTGGNNEQFF
>TRBV9|TRBJ1-1|NA|NA|17
TGTGCCAGCAGCGAGGGCGGGGGGGAGGGTATGAACACTGAAGCTTTCTTT
CASSEGGGEGMNTEAFF
>TRBV28|TRBJ2-7|few|TRBD2|16
TGTGCCAGCAGTGTCCCCCTAGCGGGTGTGTCTTACGAGCAGTACTTC
CASSVPLAGVSYEQYF
>TRBV5-1|TRBJ2-7|NA|TRBD2|15
TGCGCCAGCAGCTTAAGACTAGCGGAGACGGGCGAGCAGTACTTC
CASSLRLAETGEQYF
>TRBV6-1|TRBJ2-7|NA|TRBD1|13
TGTGCCAGCAGTAGGGACAGGGGGGGAGAGCAGTACTTC
CASSRDRGGEQYF
>TRBV28|TRBJ2-7|NA|TRBD2|14
TGTGCCAGCAGTGGGACTAGCGGCTCCTACGAGCAGTACTTC
CASSGTSGSYEQYF
>TRBV29-1|TRBJ2-1|NA|TRBD2|15
TGCAGCGTCTCCGGGACTAGCGGGTCTTTCGATGAGCAGTTCTTC
CSVSGTSGSFDEQFF
>TRBV6-5|TRBJ1-2|NA|TRBD1|16
TGTGCCAGCAGTTCCCTCAGGGACAGCACTAACTATGGCTACACCTTC
CASSSLRDSTNYGYTF
>TRBV29-1|TRBJ2-1|NA|TRBD2|14
TGCAGCAAAATAGCGGGAACTTCACACAATGAGCAGTTCTTC
CSKIAGTSHNEQFF
>TRBV27|TRBJ2-7|NA|TRBD1|14
TGTGCCAGCAGTTTCGACCAGGGGGCGATCGAGCAGTACTTC
CASSFDQGAIEQYF
>TRBV30|TRBJ2-2|NA|NA|13
TGTGCCTGGAGTGTAAGCAACACCGGGGAGCTGTTTTTT
CAWSVSNTGELFF
>TRBV28|TRBJ1-3|few|NA|14
TGTGCCAGCAGGGCTACAGCCTCTGGAAACACCATATATTTT
CASRATASGNTIYF
>TRBV5-4|TRBJ2-1|NA|NA|15
TGTGCCAGCAGCTTAATGGCGGAATCTAACAATGAGCAGTTCTTC
CASSLMAESNNEQFF
>TRBV28|TRBJ2-1|NA|NA|14
TGTGCCAGCAGTTTTAGCGAAGGCTACAATGAGCAGTTCTTC
CASSFSEGYNEQFF
>TRBV5-4|TRBJ2-1|few|NA|15
TGTGCCAGCAGCTTGAGCAGGGGCACCTACAATGAGCAGTTCTTC
CASSLSRGTYNEQFF
>TRBV11-3|TRBJ2-2|NA|NA|14
TGTGCCAGCAGCCCTGGAGGATTCACCGGGGAGCTGTTTTTT
CASSPGGFTGELFF
>TRBV2|TRBJ2-7|NA|NA|11
TGTGCCAGCAGGGAGGGCAGCCGGCAGTACTTC
CASREGSRQYF
>TRBV12-5|TRBJ2-1|NA|NA|15
TGTGCTAGTGGTTTGATCTCTTCCAGGGGCCCTGAGCAGTTCTTC
CASGLISSRGPEQFF
>TRBV11-2|TRBJ2-7|NA|TRBD2|15
TGTGCCAGCAGCTTAGGGCTAGCGGGAGGTTTCGAGCAGTACTTC
CASSLGLAGGFEQYF
>TRBV28|TRBJ1-1|NA|TRBD1|15
TGTGCCAGCAGCCAACCTCAGGGGGCGCGCACTGAAGCTTTCTTT
CASSQPQGARTEAFF
>TRBV18|TRBJ2-7|NA|TRBD1|13
TGTGCCAGCTCACCGGGACAGCGAGGGGAGCAGTACTTC
CASSPGQRGEQYF
>TRBV7-8|TRBJ1-4|NA|NA|15
TGTGCCAGCAGCTTAGTGGGAGCAACTAATGAAAAACTGTTTTTT
CASSLVGATNEKLFF
>TRBV27|TRBJ2-7|NA|NA|15
TGTGCCAGCAGCCTTCGAGGGGACATGGGCTACGAGCAGTACTTC
CASSLRGDMGYEQYF
>TRBV19|TRBJ1-3|NA|NA|14
TGTGCCAGTAGCATTTGGAGCTCTGGAAACACCATATATTTT
CASSIWSSGNTIYF
>TRBV11-1|TRBJ1-6|NA|NA|13
TGTGCCAGCAGCTTCGACAGGAATTCACCCCTCCACTTT
CASSFDRNSPLHF
>TRBV27|TRBJ1-1|NA|NA|13
TGTGCCAGCAGTTTATCCTTGAACACTGAAGCTTTCTTT
CASSLSLNTEAFF
>TRBV5-1|TRBJ2-7|NA|TRBD1|15
TGCGCCAGCAGCTTCCCGGGACAGGGGGTTTTGGAGCAGTACTTC
CASSFPGQGVLEQYF
>TRBV28|TRBJ2-7|NA|NA|15
TGTGCCAGCGTCCCCTGGAGTAGGGAGACCTACGAGCAGTACTTC
CASVPWSRETYEQYF
>TRBV19|TRBJ1-2|NA|NA|12
TGTGCCAGTAGGTACGGGGGAAGCGGCTACACCTTC
CASRYGGSGYTF
>TRBV28|TRBJ2-3|NA|TRBD2|13
TGTGCCAGCAAAGCGGGAGGGATAGATACGCAGTATTTT
CASKAGGIDTQYF
>TRBV7-9|TRBJ1-4|few|TRBD1|15
TGTGCCAGCAGCTTAGGTCAGGGGGCTAACGAAAAACTGTTTTTT
CASSLGQGANEKLFF
>TRBV10-1|TRBJ2-1|NA|TRBD2|16
TGCGCCAGCAGTGAGCCCGGACTAGCGGGGTACAATGAGCAGTTCTTC
CASSEPGLAGYNEQFF
>TRBV27|TRBJ2-7|NA|NA|13
TGTGCCAGCAGTTTAGGTCAGTCCTACGAGCAGTACTTC
CASSLGQSYEQYF
>TRBV19|TRBJ1-5|NA|NA|16
TGTGCCAGTACCGGAGGTCGAGGGTTGAACAATCAGCCCCAGCATTTT
CASTGGRGLNNQPQHF
>TRBV4-1|TRBJ2-7|NA|TRBD2|15
TGCGCCAGCAGCCTTTCGACTAGCGGGAGCTACGAGCAGTACTTC
CASSLSTSGSYEQYF
>TRBV7-3|TRBJ1-2|NA|TRBD1|15
TGTGCCAGCAGCTTAACGGGGACAGAGATCTATGGCTACACCTTC
CASSLTGTEIYGYTF
>TRBV30|TRBJ2-4|NA|TRBD2|16
TGTGCCTGGTCCCCGAGCGGGAGGGCTTCCAAAAACATTCAGTACTTC
CAWSPSGRASKNIQYF
>TRBV19|TRBJ2-1|NA|TRBD2|14
TGTGCCAGTAGTGGACTAGCGGTATGGGATGAGCAGTTCTTC
CASSGLAVWDEQFF
>TRBV19|TRBJ1-1|NA|NA|13
TGTGCCAGTAGGCGACAGCTGAACACTGAAGCTTTCTTT
CASRRQLNTEAFF
>TRBV28|TRBJ2-7|NA|NA|17
TGTGCCAGCAGTTTATTTTTTAGGGGCCCTCAACCCTACGAGCAGTACTTC
CASSLFFRGPQPYEQYF
>TRBV5-1|TRBJ2-1|NA|NA|14
TGCGCCAGCAGCACCTCAGGGGTGAGCAATGAGCAGTTCTTC
CASSTSGVSNEQFF